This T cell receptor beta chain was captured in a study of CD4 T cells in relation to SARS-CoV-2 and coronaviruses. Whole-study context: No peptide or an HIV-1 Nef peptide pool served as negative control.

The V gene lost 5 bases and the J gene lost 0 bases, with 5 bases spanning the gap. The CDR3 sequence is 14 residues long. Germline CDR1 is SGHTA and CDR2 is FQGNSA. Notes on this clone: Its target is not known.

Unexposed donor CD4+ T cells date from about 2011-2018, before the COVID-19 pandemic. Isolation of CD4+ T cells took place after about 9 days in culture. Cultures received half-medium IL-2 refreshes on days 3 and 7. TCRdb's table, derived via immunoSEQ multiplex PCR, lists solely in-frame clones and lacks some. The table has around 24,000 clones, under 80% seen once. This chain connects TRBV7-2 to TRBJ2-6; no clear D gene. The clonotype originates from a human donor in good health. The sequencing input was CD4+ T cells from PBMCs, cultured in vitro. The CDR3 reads CASSPDSGANVLTF. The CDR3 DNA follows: TGTGCCAGCAGCCCGGACTCTGGGGCCAACGTCCTGACTTTC.